The rows below give T cell receptor beta chains drawn from one sample of a study of blood T cells in healthy people across ages. TCRdb used MiXCR to reprocess the 5' RACE reads, holding one entry per CDR3 protein. The sample includes about 1,400,000 distinct CDR3 sequences, around 59% of them seen just once. Input material: blood. The receptors come from a man aged 18 to 30 in good health. The conserved cysteine and the conserved F or W are not part of the CDR3 here.

TRBV4-3	TRBJ2-7	12	ASSQRAGYYEQY
TRBV7-9	TRBJ1-4	12	ASSGDRANEKLF
TRBV30	TRBJ2-7	9	AWSDNYEQY
TRBV20-1	TRBJ2-7	12	SARLGGGFYEQY
TRBV19	TRBJ1-2	15	ASTPWTSLEANYGYT
TRBV29-1	TRBJ1-1	12	SVVPRGGGTEAF
TRBV7-9	.	13	ASSPGQGYTYEQY
TRBV2	TRBJ2-7	10	ASSGGVYEQY
TRBV13	TRBJ2-7	12	ASSLSATSYEQY
TRBV20-1	TRBJ1-2	14	SASGDRGGKGPGYT
TRBV27	TRBJ2-1	14	ASSQTPGTGKNEQF
TRBV12-3/TRBV12-4	TRBJ1-2	8	ASSYRGYT
TRBV12-3/TRBV12-4	TRBJ1-6	13	ASSLEGGLASPLH
TRBV20-1	TRBJ2-5	9	SASFAVVQY
TRBV4-2	.	13	ASSQTGTSNHEQY
TRBV20-1	TRBJ1-2	11	SAREQANYGYT
TRBV20-1	.	11	SATPSGAYEQY
TRBV9	TRBJ2-2	11	ASSPSNGGELF
TRBV20-1	TRBJ2-1	15	SARDLWNRGGVNEQF
TRBV7-2	TRBJ2-6	12	ASSSNAGANVLT
TRBV4-1	TRBJ2-3	17	ASSQDRPRTGASTDTQY
TRBV12-3/TRBV12-4	TRBJ2-2	15	ASSSSPGQGAFGELF
TRBV6-1	TRBJ2-1	13	ASSEWDRGRHEQF
TRBV6-5	TRBJ2-3	15	ASSYSRSSQITDTQY
TRBV6-1	TRBJ2-3	13	ASSEMTSGGNTQY
TRBV2	TRBJ1-2	13	ASSGSLRQNYGYT
TRBV2	TRBJ1-1	14	ASSARRGREITEAF
TRBV28	TRBJ2-5	14	ASSLAPGQLQETQY
TRBV11-2	TRBJ2-7	10	ASSVLAGEQY
TRBV6-2/TRBV6-3	TRBJ2-5	13	ASGRGGRTQETQY
TRBV29-1	TRBJ2-1	11	SVRDGLYNEQF
TRBV12-3/TRBV12-4	TRBJ2-1	14	ASSFPRRSSYNEQF
TRBV20-1	TRBJ1-2	13	SAIVRGQLYYGYT
TRBV21-1	TRBJ2-5	10	ASHKGRGTQY
TRBV5-1	TRBJ1-4	13	ASSLAGRTEGKLF
TRBV29-1	TRBJ2-1	11	SARASGRGEQF